A single sample gave rise to the 19 T cell receptor beta chains below, sequenced in a study of CXCR3-negative and CXCR3-positive naive CD8 T cells. TRB cDNA was prepared as libraries by UMI-labeled 5' RACE. TCRdb reprocessed the 5' RACE reads, keeping one entry per CDR3 protein, no DNA. Found here are around 140,000 distinct CDR3 sequences; the top ten clones hold approximately 0.3%. The sequenced material came from naive CXCR3- CD8+ T cells from blood. Subset noted: CD45RO-CCR7+CD27+CD95- naive CD8+ T cells lacking CXCR3 (TNR3-). The receptor set was obtained from a human donor in good health. Some clones in this sample may be carry-over from other donors' samples.

This sequence joins TRBV14 and TRBJ2-5; TCRdb selects TRBD1, and the lack of DNA leaves this call unchecked. There are 16 residues in the CDR3. Germline V gene data show CDR1 as SGHDN and CDR2 as FVKESK. This CDR3 is CASSQDTGGWGETQYF.

The chain carries TRBV11-2 and TRBJ2-2; TCRdb lists TRBD1, though no DNA is available to test this call. The CDR3 spans 14 residues. Germline V gene lookup returns CDR1 SGHAT and CDR2 FQNNGV. The chain's CDR3 is CASNKGAETGELFF.

The genes are TRBV28 and TRBJ2-3; the D call from TCRdb, TRBD1, cannot be confirmed without DNA. This CDR3 region has 21 residues. CDR1 and CDR2 from the germline V gene are MDHEN and SYDVKM. Here the CDR3 reads CASSFLGQYLGGREVSDTQYF.

The V and J genes are TRBV9 and TRBJ2-1. This CDR3 has 15 residues. Germline V CDR1 and CDR2: SGDLS, YYNGEE. The CDR3 protein is CASSAGKTNYNEQFF.

The CDR3 region is CASSFTGNEQFF. V and J are TRBV5-5 and TRBJ2-1; TCRdb returns TRBD1, unconfirmable since there is no DNA. In germline, CDR1 is SGHKS, CDR2 YYEKEE (reference sequence). The CDR3 loop spans 12 amino acids. Variable domain in full (rest from reference TRBV5-5 and TRBJ2-1): DAGVTQSPTHLIKTRGQQVTLRCSPISGHKSVSWYQQVLGQGPQFIFQYYEKEERGRGNFPDRFSARQFPNYSSELNVNALLLGDSALYLCASSFTGNEQFFGPGTRLTVL.

This chain links TRBV5-5 with TRBJ2-5; without DNA, the TCRdb call of TRBD1 cannot be checked. Germline V lookup: CDR1 SGHKS, CDR2 YYEKEE (reference sequence). The CDR3 extends over 15 amino acids. The CDR3 sequence: CASSWGTGGAETQYF.

This rearrangement joins TRBV7-9 to TRBJ2-7; TCRdb's D call of TRBD2 is untestable without DNA. CDR1 is SEHNR and CDR2 is FQNEAQ in the germline V gene (reference sequence). The CDR3 totals 16 residues. Here the CDR3 reads CASSSGLAGDSYEQYF.

The CDR3: CASSLGSSTDTQYF. The chain is built from TRBV28 and TRBJ2-3. Per germline, CDR1 MDHEN and CDR2 SYDVKM. This CDR3 has 14 residues.

V usage is TRBV12-3 or TRBV12-4 and J usage is TRBJ1-5; the TCRdb call, TRBD1, lacks DNA for checking. The CDR3 is 14 residues long. CDR3 residues: CASSSTGRDEPQHF.

The chain has TRBV5-1 and TRBJ2-1; TCRdb selects TRBD1, and the lack of DNA leaves this call unchecked. Germline V gene sequence: CDR1 SGHRS, CDR2 YFSETQ. The CDR3 runs to 15 residues. The CDR3 spells CASILVDRAYNEQFF.

The rearrangement uses TRBV29-1 and TRBJ2-7; TCRdb reports TRBD1, a call that lacks DNA to check it against. CDR1 is SQVTM and CDR2 is ANQGSEA in the germline V gene. This CDR3 is built from 12 residues. This CDR3 reads CSVGQETYEQYF.

The chain couples TRBV19 to TRBJ2-7; TCRdb designates TRBD1, a call that cannot be tested without DNA. The germline V gene has CDR1 LNHDA and CDR2 SQIVND (reference sequence). The CDR3 extends over 16 amino acids. This chain's CDR3 is CASSPYTGGSSYEQYF.

The chain is built from TRBV27 and TRBJ2-7. Per germline, CDR1 MNHEY and CDR2 SMNVEV (reference sequence). This CDR3 has 13 residues. CDR3 residues: CASSFSSTYEQYF.

V is TRBV7-8 and J is TRBJ2-7; as DNA is missing, the TRBD1 call by TCRdb cannot be tested. The CDR3 has 14 amino acids. Germline CDR1 reads SGHVS; CDR2 reads FQNEAQ. The CDR3 reads CASSLDGQTYEQYF.

This rearrangement joins TRBV27 to TRBJ2-1; no DNA is available, so the TRBD1 call from TCRdb remains unchecked. Germline values: CDR1 MNHEY, CDR2 SMNVEV (reference sequence). The CDR3 runs to 14 residues. Here the CDR3 reads CASSLRDNDNEQFF.

V is TRBV25-1 and J is TRBJ1-2. The CDR3 contains 14 residues. Germline loops: CDR1 MGHDK, CDR2 SYGVNS. The CDR3: CASSEFATNYGYTF.

The genes are TRBV7-9 and TRBJ2-5; TCRdb calls TRBD1, which cannot be checked without DNA. This CDR3 contains 15 residues. Germline lookup yields CDR1 SEHNR and CDR2 FQNEAQ (reference sequence). CDR3: CASSTSGTFEETQYF.

The chain joins TRBV29-1 to TRBJ1-2. The CDR3 spans 13 residues. The V gene's germline CDR1 is SQVTM and CDR2 ANQGSEA. CDR3 region: CSVPMDSNYGYTF.

The gene calls are TRBV12-3 or TRBV12-4 and TRBJ2-7; the D call from TCRdb, TRBD2, cannot be confirmed without DNA. The CDR3 runs to 16 residues. The CDR3 sequence is CASSTGRTEGTGGQYF.